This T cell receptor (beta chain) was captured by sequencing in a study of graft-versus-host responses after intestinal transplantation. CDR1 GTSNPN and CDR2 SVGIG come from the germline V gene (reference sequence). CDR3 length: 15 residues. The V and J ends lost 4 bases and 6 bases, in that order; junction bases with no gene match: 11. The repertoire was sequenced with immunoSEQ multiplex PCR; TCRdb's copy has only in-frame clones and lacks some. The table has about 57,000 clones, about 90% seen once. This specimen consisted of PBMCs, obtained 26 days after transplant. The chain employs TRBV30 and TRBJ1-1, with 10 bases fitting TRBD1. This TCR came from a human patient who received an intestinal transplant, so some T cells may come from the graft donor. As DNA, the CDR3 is TGTGCCTGGACCGGGACAGGGGTCCCATTAGCTGAAGCTTTCTTT. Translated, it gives CAWTGTGVPLAEAFF.